This section outlines one T cell receptor beta chain sequence together with its context. At one end the junction does not follow the germline gene, possibly because of a read error. This sample is part of a study of cytomegalovirus exposure and HLA in healthy donors. Amplification used 60 Vbeta primers and 13 Jbeta primers. Repertoires were generated with immunoSEQ multiplex PCR, while TCRdb's copy carries only in-frame clones and drops some. The table records approximately 100,000 clones, about 77% of them present only once. The germline V gene has CDR1 SEHNR and CDR2 FQNEAQ (reference sequence). The CDR3 is 11 residues long.

This TCR came from a woman aged 45 to 65 in good health and CMV-seropositive. This sequence joins TRBV7-9 and TRBJ1-2; 7 nucleotides line up with TRBD1. Sequenced sample: PBMCs. The CDR3 is CSSGGTDGYTF. The DNA for the CDR3 is TGTTCCAGCGGGGGGACAGATGGCTACACCTTC.